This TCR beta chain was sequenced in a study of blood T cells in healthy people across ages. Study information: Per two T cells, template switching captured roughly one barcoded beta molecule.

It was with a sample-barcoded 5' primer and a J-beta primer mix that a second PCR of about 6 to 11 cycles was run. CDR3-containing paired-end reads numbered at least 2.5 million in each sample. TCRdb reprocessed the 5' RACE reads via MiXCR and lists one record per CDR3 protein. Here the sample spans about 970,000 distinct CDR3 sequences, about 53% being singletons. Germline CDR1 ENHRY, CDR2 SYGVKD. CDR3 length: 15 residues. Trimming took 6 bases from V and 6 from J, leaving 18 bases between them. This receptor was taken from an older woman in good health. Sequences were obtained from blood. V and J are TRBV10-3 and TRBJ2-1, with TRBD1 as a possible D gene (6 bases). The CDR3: CAISPGAQVGNEQFF. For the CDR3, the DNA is TGTGCCATCAGCCCAGGGGCACAGGTGGGCAATGAGCAGTTCTTC.